This note documents a single T cell receptor (beta chain) sequence. Antigen unknown. Terminally differentiated effector memory CD45RA+ cells were excluded from the naive CD8 cells, which were CD45RO-negative and positively selected for CCR7. The sample belongs to a study of shared clonotypes between healthy human individuals. Overall study: Those who served as donors were a couple of women and three men between the ages of 18 and 49. Findings of the study overall: Naive subsets, compared against memory subsets, generally had larger estimated richness values.

Germline V CDR1 and CDR2: SEHNR, FQNEAQ (reference sequence). The V segment lost 2 bases and the J segment 6 bases; nucleotides outside the gene matches: 2. The CDR3 is 13 residues long. The assay was immunoSEQ multiplex PCR, and TCRdb's table has in-frame clones only and misses some. Of 760,000 or so clones detected, around 96% appear once; the ten largest clones hold about 0.25%. The chain employs TRBV7-9 and TRBJ2-5; 8 bases align to TRBD2. Material: naive CD8+ T cells sorted from blood. The TCR was taken from a man aged 25 to 40 in good health. CDR3 nucleotides: TGTGCCAGCAGCTTACTAGCGGGCCAGACCCAGTACTTC. It encodes CASSLLAGQTQYF. The whole variable domain, filled in from reference TRBV7-9 and TRBJ2-5, reads DTGVSQNPRHKITKRGQNVTFRCDPISEHNRLYWYRQTLGQGPEFLTYFQNEAQLEKSRLLSDRFSAERPKGSFSTLEIQRTEQGDSAMYLCASSLLAGQTQYFGPGTRLLVL.